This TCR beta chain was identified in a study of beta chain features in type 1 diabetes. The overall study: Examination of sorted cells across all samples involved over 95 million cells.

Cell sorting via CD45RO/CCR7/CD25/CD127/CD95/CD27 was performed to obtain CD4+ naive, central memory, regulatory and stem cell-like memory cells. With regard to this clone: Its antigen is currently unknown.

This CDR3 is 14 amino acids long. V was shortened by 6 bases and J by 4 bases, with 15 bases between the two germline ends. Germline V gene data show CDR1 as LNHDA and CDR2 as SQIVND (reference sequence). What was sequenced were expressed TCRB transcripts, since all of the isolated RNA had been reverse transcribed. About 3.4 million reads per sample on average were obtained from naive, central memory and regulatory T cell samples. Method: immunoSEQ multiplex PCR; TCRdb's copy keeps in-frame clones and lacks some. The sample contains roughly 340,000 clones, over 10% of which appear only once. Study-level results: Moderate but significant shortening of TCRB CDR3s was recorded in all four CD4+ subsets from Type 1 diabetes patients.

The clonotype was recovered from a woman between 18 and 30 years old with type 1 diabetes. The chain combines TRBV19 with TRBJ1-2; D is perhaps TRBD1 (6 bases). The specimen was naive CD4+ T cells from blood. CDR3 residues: CASRQQGSGYGYTF. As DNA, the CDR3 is TGTGCCAGTAGGCAACAGGGATCGGGCTATGGCTACACCTTC.